The clone carrying this T cell receptor beta chain was seen at least ten times. The target antigen is unknown. A template switching step contributed a universal primer site, while unique molecular identifiers were present in the cDNA. TCRdb reanalysed the 5' RACE reads using MiXCR and keeps one entry per CDR3 protein. The data contain approximately 600,000 distinct CDR3 sequences, around a tenth of them seen just once; the ten biggest clones take up 2.5% to 3.5%. These data are taken from a study of identical twins. Study findings and constraints: Abundant beta clonotypes from cord blood had fewer insertions, unlike memory repertoires, which showed none. The study reached conclusions through statistical analysis that was cross-sectional, not following the same donors.

The V gene's germline CDR1 is SGHRS and CDR2 YFSETQ. V was pared by 0 bases and J by 0 bases, with 4 bases between. This CDR3 has 14 residues. These data were likewise used in another study, on yellow fever vaccine responses in identical twins.

The sequence was obtained from a woman between 18 and 30 years old in good health. The rearrangement uses TRBV5-1 and TRBJ2-1; D remains ambiguous. What was sequenced was PBMCs. The CDR3 loop is CASSLDSSYNEQFF. The CDR3 nucleotides read TGCGCCAGCAGCTTGGACAGCTCCTACAATGAGCAGTTCTTC.